The sequence of this T cell receptor beta chain was determined in a study of blood T cells in healthy people across ages. The V segment lost 1 base and the J segment 8 bases; nucleotides outside the gene matches: 5. Germline V CDR1 and CDR2: SEHNR, FQNEAQ (reference sequence). The CDR3 contains 16 residues. Notes on the study in general: Older individuals had lower TCR beta diversity per million T cells (the decline was roughly linear). It was found that TCR beta diversity correlated strongly with the percentage of naive T cells.

The second PCR ran about 6 to 12 cycles with a sample-barcoded 5' primer and J-beta primers. No fewer than 3 million CDR3-containing paired-end reads came from each sample. TCRdb re-called the 5' RACE reads with MiXCR, one entry per CDR3 protein. This sample carries about 750,000 distinct CDR3 sequences, roughly 50% of them seen once, and the ten largest clones take roughly 40%. Remarks on this clonotype: The antigen is not known.

The clonotype originates from a man of 80 years or more in good health. The chain combines TRBV7-9 with TRBJ1-6; 10 bases are shared with TRBD1. The sequenced sample was blood. CDR3 region: CASSLGDRGLHSPLHF. The CDR3 region has the DNA TGTGCCAGCAGCTTAGGAGACAGGGGGCTTCATTCACCCCTCCACTTT.